A selection of T cell receptor beta chains follows, all from one sample in a study of blood T cell repertoires in COVID-19. The method was immunoSEQ multiplex PCR; TCRdb's version includes in-frame clones alone and lacks a portion of them. The data hold approximately 140,000 clones, with approximately 78% observed a single time. The sample comprised peripheral blood. The receptor source for this set is a human donor with acute or convalescent COVID-19. The donor label of this sample is uncertain. The CDR3 runs from the conserved cysteine through the conserved F or W. Each record gives: V gene, J gene, CDR3 length, CDR3 protein.

v_gene: TRBV19; j_gene: TRBJ1-5; len: 14; CDR3aa: CASRPTGVNQPQHF
v_gene: TRBV5-4; j_gene: TRBJ1-1; len: 14; CDR3aa: CASSPDRGGTEAFF
v_gene: TRBV10-3; j_gene: TRBJ2-5; len: 15; CDR3aa: CAISEPPGTSQTQYF
v_gene: TRBV9; j_gene: TRBJ1-1; len: 13; CDR3aa: CASSVSQGSGAFF
v_gene: TRBV11-2; j_gene: TRBJ2-7; len: 14; CDR3aa: CASRSTGLSYEQYF
v_gene: TRBV5-1; j_gene: TRBJ1-2; len: 13; CDR3aa: CASSKDSTHGYTF
v_gene: TRBV18; j_gene: TRBJ2-3; len: 16; CDR3aa: CASSPSQKRSTDTQYF
v_gene: TRBV7-7; j_gene: TRBJ1-1; len: 13; CDR3aa: CASSIQVNTEAFF
v_gene: TRBV19; j_gene: TRBJ1-1; len: 13; CDR3aa: CASRLDRVSEAFF
v_gene: TRBV5-1; j_gene: TRBJ1-1; len: 12; CDR3aa: CASGGHFTEAFF
v_gene: TRBV6-2/TRBV6-3; j_gene: TRBJ2-1; len: 16; CDR3aa: CASSYPSGGSYNEQFF
v_gene: TRBV7-9; j_gene: TRBJ1-2; len: 12; CDR3aa: CASSPTGEGYTF
v_gene: TRBV19; j_gene: TRBJ2-2; len: 15; CDR3aa: CASSRQARNTGELFF
v_gene: TRBV5-8; j_gene: TRBJ2-1; len: 15; CDR3aa: CASSLWGGSYNEQFF
v_gene: TRBV3-1/TRBV3-2; j_gene: TRBJ2-4; len: 14; CDR3aa: CASSLQGARNIQYF
v_gene: TRBV6-5; j_gene: TRBJ1-2; len: 14; CDR3aa: CASSAVRGSYGYTF
v_gene: TRBV19; j_gene: TRBJ2-2; len: 14; CDR3aa: CASSIEEYVGELFF
v_gene: TRBV6-1; j_gene: TRBJ1-4; len: 13; CDR3aa: CAAGRGFNEKLFF
v_gene: TRBV3-1/TRBV3-2; j_gene: TRBJ1-2; len: 14; CDR3aa: CASSQVGGTVGYTF
v_gene: TRBV6-5; j_gene: TRBJ2-1; len: 14; CDR3aa: CASSSADRAHEQFF
v_gene: TRBV15; j_gene: TRBJ1-2; len: 16; CDR3aa: CATSRVGGRVSYGYTF
v_gene: TRBV7-9; j_gene: TRBJ2-3; len: 14; CDR3aa: CASSLEVNRGTQYF
v_gene: TRBV21-1; j_gene: TRBJ2-7; len: 13; CDR3aa: CASSMVRGLSQYF
v_gene: TRBV9; j_gene: TRBJ2-5; len: 15; CDR3aa: CASSFGSRDGETQYF
v_gene: TRBV5-1; j_gene: TRBJ2-2; len: 18; CDR3aa: CASSLITRTPHGAGELFF
v_gene: TRBV19; j_gene: TRBJ1-4; len: 15; CDR3aa: CASSLQTGTNEKLFF
v_gene: TRBV6-5; j_gene: TRBJ2-7; len: 15; CDR3aa: CASKTAGAPHYEQYF
v_gene: TRBV5-6; j_gene: TRBJ2-7; len: 11; CDR3aa: CASSEGLGQYF
v_gene: TRBV5-6; j_gene: TRBJ2-5; len: 16; CDR3aa: CASSLGPRDSPETQYF
v_gene: TRBV5-6; j_gene: TRBJ1-2; len: 13; CDR3aa: CASSTTTGDGYTF
v_gene: TRBV7-2; j_gene: TRBJ1-1; len: 12; CDR3aa: CASSKQGTEAFF
v_gene: TRBV30; j_gene: TRBJ1-2; len: 13; CDR3aa: CAWSVGASYGYTF
v_gene: TRBV7-9; j_gene: TRBJ2-1; len: 16; CDR3aa: CASSSLLRTGSDEQFF